The 7 T cell receptor beta chains below come from one sample, sequenced in a study of a mutant IDH1 vaccine in newly diagnosed glioma. No cognate antigen is known for these TCRs. The repertoire was sequenced with immunoSEQ multiplex PCR; TCRdb's copy has only in-frame clones and lacks some. The table includes just over 65,000 clones, 80% to 85% detected once. Time point defined: week 35, safety follow-up. Each dose delivered 300 ug of mutant IDH1 20-mer peptide subcutaneously with imiquimod. Sample: PBMCs, taken from a glioma patient whose treatment included an IDH1 peptide vaccine. The receptors come from a man between 18 and 29 years old with glioma.

A few counts support this clone. V gene TRBV7-9 combines with J gene TRBJ1-1; 7 bases are shared with TRBD1. CDR3 length: 15 residues. The junction had 6 bases not matched to a gene; V was cut back by 1 base and J by 4 bases. Per germline, CDR1 SEHNR and CDR2 FQNEAQ (reference sequence). The CDR3 bases are TGTGCCAGCAGCTTAGGGACAGGAGTTATCACTGAAGCTTTCTTT. Its translation: CASSLGTGVITEAFF.

The chain employs TRBV27 and TRBJ2-7; D might be TRBD2 (6 bases). The germline V gene encodes CDR1 MNHEY and CDR2 SMNVEV (reference sequence). Trimming stripped 7 bases from V and 2 bases from J, with 21 bases between. There are 16 residues in the CDR3. Here the CDR3 DNA reads TGTGCCAGCAACCCTTTGGGGTGGGGAGGAACCTACGAGCAGTACTTC. Translation: CASNPLGWGGTYEQYF.

CDR3 region: CASSFSNRANTEAFF. In DNA form, the CDR3 reads TGTGCCAGCAGTTTTTCGAACAGGGCCAACACTGAAGCTTTCTTT. The chain links TRBV28 to TRBJ1-1; TRBD1 is a possible D gene (6 bases). Germline V gene lookup returns CDR1 MDHEN and CDR2 SYDVKM. V was clipped by 3 bases and J by 2 bases, with 13 bases between them. The CDR3 runs 15 residues.

The rearrangement links TRBV20-1 to TRBJ1-2; the D is unclear. CDR1 and CDR2 (germline): DFQATT, SNEGSKA (reference sequence). Between the trimmed V and J ends, which lost 5 bases and 14 bases, there was a span of 18 bases. The CDR3 is made up of 11 amino acids. CDR3 sequence: CSASDSAMRTF. CDR3 nucleotides: TGCAGTGCTTCCGACTCCGCCATGAGGACCTTC.

The rearrangement uses TRBV4-1 and TRBJ1-2; D gene ambiguous. The CDR3 totals 14 residues. Germline V gene lookup returns CDR1 MGHRA and CDR2 YSYEKL. The ends were cut back, 0 bases at V and 5 bases at J, with 10 bases in the middle. Written as DNA, the CDR3 is TGCGCCAGCAGCCAAGAAGCTGGCCCTTATGGCTACACCTTC. Translated: CASSQEAGPYGYTF.

The chain is built from TRBV18 and TRBJ1-2; no clear D. V lost 3 bases, J lost 0 bases, and 11 bases lay in between. Germline V gene sequence: CDR1 KGHSH, CDR2 LQKENI. The CDR3 runs to 15 residues. CDR3 coding DNA: TGTGCCAGCTCACCTTCAGTGGCTACTAACTATGGCTACACCTTC. Translating gives CASSPSVATNYGYTF.

CDR3 nucleotide sequence: TGTGCCAGCAGCCTACTCGGCCAAGAGACCCAGTACTTC. Its protein is CASSLLGQETQYF. The V gene is TRBV7-9, the J gene TRBJ2-5; D call uncertain. V lost 5 bases, J lost 1 base, and 8 bases lay in between. This CDR3 has 13 residues. Germline V gives CDR1 SEHNR, CDR2 FQNEAQ (reference sequence).